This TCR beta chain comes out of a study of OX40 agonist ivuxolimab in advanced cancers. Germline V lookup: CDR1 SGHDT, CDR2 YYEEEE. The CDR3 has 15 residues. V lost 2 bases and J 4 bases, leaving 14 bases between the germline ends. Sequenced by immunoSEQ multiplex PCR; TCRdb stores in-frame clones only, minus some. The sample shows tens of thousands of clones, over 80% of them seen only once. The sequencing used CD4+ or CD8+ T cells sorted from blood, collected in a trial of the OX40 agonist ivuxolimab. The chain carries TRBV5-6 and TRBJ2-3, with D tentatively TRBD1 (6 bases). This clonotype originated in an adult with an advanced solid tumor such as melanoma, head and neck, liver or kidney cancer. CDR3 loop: CASSFLGGEADTQYF. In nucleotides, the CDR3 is TGTGCCAGCAGCTTTTTAGGGGGAGAGGCAGATACGCAGTATTTT.